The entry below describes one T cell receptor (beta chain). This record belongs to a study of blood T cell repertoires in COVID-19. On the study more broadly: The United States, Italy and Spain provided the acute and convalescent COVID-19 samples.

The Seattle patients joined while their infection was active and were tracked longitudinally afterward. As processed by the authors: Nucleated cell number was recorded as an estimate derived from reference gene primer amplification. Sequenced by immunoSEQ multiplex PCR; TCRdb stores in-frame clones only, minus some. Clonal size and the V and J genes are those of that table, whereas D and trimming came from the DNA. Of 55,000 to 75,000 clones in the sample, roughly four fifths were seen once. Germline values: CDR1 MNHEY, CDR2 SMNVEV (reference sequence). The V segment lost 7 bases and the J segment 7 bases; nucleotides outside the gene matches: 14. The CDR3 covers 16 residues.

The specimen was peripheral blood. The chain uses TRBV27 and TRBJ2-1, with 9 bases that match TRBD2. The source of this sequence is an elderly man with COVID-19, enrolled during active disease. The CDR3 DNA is TGTGCCAGCATCCGGGCGGGAGGGCCCCGTAATAATGAGCAGTTCTTC. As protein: CASIRAGGPRNNEQFF.